Listed here are 22 T cell receptor beta chains from one sample, sequenced in a study of T cell responses to AZD1222 COVID-19 vaccine. Sequencing was performed with immunoSEQ multiplex PCR; in TCRdb, only in-frame clones are kept and a portion is missing. Of under 120,000 clones in the sample, approximately 90% are singletons; the top ten hold about 2.5%. This specimen was peripheral blood, taken 28 days after the second AZD1222 dose. These receptors were obtained from an adult who received the AZD1222 COVID-19 vaccine.

This chain joins TRBV7-2 and TRBJ2-3; TRBD2 matches at 12 bases. There are 17 residues in the CDR3. Germline loops: CDR1 SGHTA, CDR2 FQGNSA. The junction had 5 bases not matched to a gene; V was cut back by 1 base and J by 3 bases. In DNA, the CDR3 is TGTGCCAGCAGCTTAGTATCGACTAGCGGGAGAACAGATACGCAGTATTTT. This codes for CASSLVSTSGRTDTQYF.

The J gene is TRBJ1-5, the V gene TRBV2; D remains ambiguous. Trimming pared 6 bases from V and 5 bases from J, leaving 17 bases between. Germline CDR1 and CDR2: SNHLY and FYNNEI. CDR3 length equals 15 residues. The CDR3 DNA sequence: TGTGCCAGCAGCCCGCGGAGGACGGGTGATCAGCCCCAGCATTTT. This sequence encodes CASSPRRTGDQPQHF. Looking up the rest from reference TRBV2 and TRBJ1-5 gives the full variable domain: EPEVTQTPSHQVTQMGQEVILRCVPISNHLYFYWYRQILGQKVEFLVSFYNNEISEKSEIFDDQFSVERPDGSNFTLKIRSTKLEDSAMYFCASSPRRTGDQPQHFGDGTRLSIL.

The chain links TRBV4-3 to TRBJ1-4; 9 nucleotides match TRBD1. The trim removed 0 bases at V and 5 bases at J, leaving 1 base unmatched. The V gene's germline CDR1 is LGHNA and CDR2 YSLEER. This CDR3 spans 15 amino acids. CDR3 bases: TGCGCCAGCAGCCAAGACGGGACAGGGAATGAAAAACTGTTTTTT. Its protein product is CASSQDGTGNEKLFF.

J is TRBJ2-7 and V is TRBV3-1 (or the pseudogene TRBV3-2); 9 positions match TRBD1. The CDR3 has 14 residues. The J segment lost 2 bases and the V segment lost 3 bases, leaving 2 bases of the junction unmatched. Germline loops: CDR1 LGHDT, CDR2 YNNKEL (reference sequence). This CDR3 reads CASSHRDRAYEQYF. The CDR3 coding sequence is TGTGCCAGCAGCCACCGGGACAGGGCCTACGAGCAGTACTTC.

The rearrangement uses TRBV14 and TRBJ2-3; D is unclear. The V end lost 5 bases, the J end lost 0 bases, and 9 bases lay between the germline ends. The CDR3 spans 14 residues. The germline V gene has CDR1 SGHDN and CDR2 FVKESK. CDR3 coding DNA: TGTGCCAGCAGCGGGTTGGGGAGCACAGATACGCAGTATTTT. Its protein product is CASSGLGSTDTQYF. The whole variable domain, filled in from reference TRBV14 and TRBJ2-3, reads EAGVTQFPSHSVIEKGQTVTLRCDPISGHDNLYWYRRVMGKEIKFLLHFVKESKQDESGMPNNRFLAERTGGTYSTLKVQPAELEDSGVYFCASSGLGSTDTQYFGPGTRLTVL.

V and J are TRBV23-1 and TRBJ2-7; D gene ambiguous. TRBV23-1 is assigned to the ORF class and has an uncertain function. The CDR3 is 10 amino acids. V shed 8 bases and J shed 5 bases, with 7 bases lying between them. The CDR3: CASANNEQYF. The DNA of the CDR3 is TGCGCCAGCGCTAACAACGAGCAGTACTTC.

The chain recombines TRBV6-2 or TRBV6-3 with TRBJ2-1; 8 nucleotides match TRBD2. The CDR3 has 15 residues. CDR1 MNHEY and CDR2 SVGEGT come from the germline V gene. V shed 0 bases and J 9 bases; nucleotides not matched to a gene: 7. CDR3 amino acids: CASSYSSSGRAEQFF. CDR3 bases: TGTGCCAGCAGTTACTCGTCTAGCGGGCGGGCTGAGCAGTTCTTC.

The chain links TRBV6-5 to TRBJ1-5, with D uncertain. Trimming removed 0 bases at V and 2 bases at J, with 8 bases between. Germline CDR1 is MNHEY and CDR2 is SVGAGI. CDR3 length: 15 residues. The CDR3: CASSYSIGGNQPQHF. CDR3 coding DNA: TGTGCCAGCAGTTACTCCATAGGAGGCAATCAGCCCCAGCATTTT.

J is TRBJ2-7 and V is TRBV6-2 or TRBV6-3; D possibly matches TRBD1 or TRBD2 (6 bases each). This CDR3 is built from 15 residues. V was trimmed by 2 bases and J by 1 base, leaving 12 bases between them. The germline V gene has CDR1 MNHEY and CDR2 SVGEGT. CDR3 in amino acids: CASSYAGDSSYEQYF. CDR3 nucleotides: TGTGCCAGCAGTTACGCAGGGGACTCGTCCTACGAGCAGTACTTC.

The J gene is TRBJ2-5, the V gene TRBV24-1, with 12 nucleotides matching TRBD2. This CDR3 is built from 16 residues. Germline trimming cut 3 bases from V and 4 bases from J; bases unmatched to any gene: 5. Germline-derived CDR1 and CDR2 are KGHDR and SFDVKD. Here the CDR3 reads CATSDPTSGRTETQYF. The CDR3 bases are TGTGCCACCAGTGATCCGACTAGCGGGAGAACAGAGACCCAGTACTTC.

The chain employs TRBV9 and TRBJ2-6; 14 bases line up with TRBD2. Germline trimming cut 6 bases from V and 0 bases from J; bases unmatched to any gene: 5. This CDR3 has 18 residues. Germline CDR1 SGDLS, CDR2 YYNGEE. The CDR3 DNA follows: TGTGCCAGCACCAGGACTAGCGGGAGGTCCTCTGGGGCCAACGTCCTGACTTTC. This sequence encodes CASTRTSGRSSGANVLTF.

This chain connects TRBV4-2 to TRBJ2-2; the match to TRBD1 covers 10 bases. Germline loops: CDR1 LGHNA, CDR2 YNFKEQ. V gave up 4 bases and J gave up 0 bases; unmatched junction bases: 8. The CDR3 runs to 18 residues. The CDR3 nucleotides read TGTGCCAGCAGCCCTATCAATGGACAGGGGGCGAACACCGGGGAGCTGTTTTTT. This translates into CASSPINGQGANTGELFF.

The rearrangement uses TRBV5-1 and TRBJ2-3; TRBD2 agrees at 8 bases. J gave up 7 bases and V 0 bases, and 7 bases lay outside the gene matches. CDR1 and CDR2 from the germline V gene are SGHRS and YFSETQ. CDR3 size: 15 residues. The CDR3 reads CASSLAPSGSNTQYF. In DNA, the CDR3 is TGCGCCAGCAGCTTGGCCCCGAGCGGGAGTAATACGCAGTATTTT.

As concerns this clone: This sample includes further DNA sequences coding for the same CDR3. The chain combines TRBV11-2 with TRBJ1-1; D might be TRBD1 (6 bases). Trimming pared 3 bases from V and 4 bases from J, leaving 12 bases between. The CDR3 has 14 residues. CDR1 is SGHAT and CDR2 is FQNNGV in the germline V gene. As DNA, the CDR3 is TGTGCCAGCAGCTTTGGCAGGGGAGGCACTGAAGCTTTCTTT. Translated: CASSFGRGGTEAFF.

The chain employs TRBV30 and TRBJ1-1; D gene uncertain. V gave up 3 bases and J gave up 6 bases, with 14 bases separating them. CDR1 GTSNPN and CDR2 SVGIG come from the germline V gene (reference sequence). The length of the CDR3 is 13 residues. CDR3 amino acids: CAWRTPLGAEAFF. DNA for the CDR3: TGTGCCTGGAGGACCCCCCTGGGTGCTGAAGCTTTCTTT.

The rearrangement links TRBV4-1 to TRBJ1-1; 10 bases line up with TRBD1. CDR1 and CDR2 (germline): MGHRA, YSYEKL. The J segment lost 8 bases and the V segment lost 3 bases, leaving 6 bases of the junction unmatched. CDR3 length: 14 amino acids. The CDR3 reads CASSHQTGGFEAFF. CDR3 nucleotides: TGCGCCAGCAGCCACCAGACAGGGGGCTTCGAAGCTTTCTTT.

The chain carries TRBV7-6 and TRBJ1-3; possibly TRBD1 for D (5 bases). This CDR3 contains 16 residues. The V gene's germline CDR1 is SGHVS and CDR2 FNYEAQ. Trimming left V 1 base short and J 2 bases short, with 12 bases between. The chain's CDR3 is CASSLGATEAGNTIYF. The CDR3 DNA reads TGTGCCAGCAGCTTAGGGGCGACAGAAGCTGGAAACACCATATATTTT.

V and J are TRBV5-4 and TRBJ1-1; D gene uncertain. Germline V lookup: CDR1 SGHNT, CDR2 YYREEE (reference sequence). This CDR3 comprises 14 residues. V was shortened by 0 bases and J by 4 bases, with 10 bases between the two germline ends. CDR3 DNA sequence: TGTGCCAGCAGCTTGGTGGGAGGTAGCACTGAAGCTTTCTTT. Residues: CASSLVGGSTEAFF.

The chain is built from TRBV5-1 and TRBJ1-1, with a tentative D call TRBD1 (5 bases). The V and J ends lost 1 base and 5 bases respectively, with 12 bases between them. The CDR3 is 14 amino acids. The V gene's germline CDR1 is SGHRS and CDR2 YFSETQ. The CDR3 spells CASSLSGSGTEAFF. The DNA for the CDR3 is TGCGCCAGCAGCTTGTCAGGGTCGGGAACTGAAGCTTTCTTT.

This clone was seen a handful of times. The rearrangement joins TRBV6-5 to TRBJ1-2; perhaps TRBD1 as D (5 bases). The CDR3 extends over 13 amino acids. Trimming shortened V by 6 bases and J by 7 bases, and 15 bases separated the two germline ends. Looked up from germline, CDR1 is MNHEY and CDR2 is SVGAGI. This chain's CDR3 is CASRPTGPRGYTF. CDR3 sequence (DNA): TGTGCCAGCAGACCCACAGGACCCCGTGGCTACACCTTC.

The count of this clone is one. Other DNA sequences in the sample encode the same CDR3. V gene TRBV19 combines with J gene TRBJ2-7; D tentatively reads TRBD1 or TRBD2 (5 bases each). The CDR3 totals 14 residues. The germline gives CDR1 LNHDA, CDR2 SQIVND (reference sequence). V lost 6 bases, J lost 0 bases, and 12 bases lay in between. CDR3 amino acids: CASSGTGSSYEQYF. CDR3 DNA: TGTGCCAGTAGCGGGACGGGGAGCTCCTACGAGCAGTACTTC.

The chain combines TRBV3-1 (or the pseudogene TRBV3-2) with TRBJ1-3; D possibly corresponds to TRBD1 (6 bases). Germline-derived CDR1 and CDR2 are LGHDT and YNNKEL (reference sequence). Trimming cost V 2 bases and J 0 bases, with 11 bases left between them. This CDR3 comprises 16 residues. The CDR3 DNA follows: TGTGCCAGCAGCCAACTGAACAGGGCCTCTGGAAACACCATATATTTT. This encodes CASSQLNRASGNTIYF.